This T cell receptor (beta chain) was sequenced for a study of T cell changes during pregnancy in multiple sclerosis. Turning to this clone: The junction differs from germline at one of its ends, possibly a read error.

Repertoires were generated with immunoSEQ multiplex PCR, while TCRdb's copy carries only in-frame clones and drops some. The sample lists roughly 100,000 clones, around 94% occurring once. This sequence was found in a female donor with multiple sclerosis, enrolled in a pregnancy study. The material was peripheral blood, obtained after pregnancy.

The CDR3 bases are TGTGCCAGCAGCGAAGCCCGGGACAGCCTTCATATCTCTGGAAACACCATATATTTT. Translation gives CASSEARDSLHISGNTIYF. V usage is TRBV2 and J usage is TRBJ1-3; 7 positions agree with TRBD1. Germline V CDR1 and CDR2: SNHLY, FYNNEI. The CDR3 spans 19 residues.